Listed below are T cell receptor beta chains from one sample, sequenced in a study of spatial heterogeneity in lung cancer. A single record per CDR3 protein comes from TCRdb applying MiXCR to the 5' RACE reads. This table has about 46,000 distinct CDR3 sequences, approximately 12% appearing once. The sequencing here drew on PBMCs, taken at follow-up. The receptors derive from a male donor with early-stage non-small cell lung cancer. Each CDR3 is given with its conserved first and last residue. The D gene is left open where the match is weak. Not all rows give a size; the values are once, few, many and, for expanded clones, a class.

abundance | j_gene | d_gene | v_gene | CDR3aa | CDR3nt
many | TRBJ2-7 | . | TRBV5-1 | CASSFGTGEGEQYF | TGCGCCAGCAGCTTTGGCACAGGGGAGGGGGAGCAGTACTTC
. | TRBJ1-5 | . | TRBV7-9 | CASSPSGAPNQPQHF | TGTGCCAGCAGCCCCTCCGGGGCCCCCAATCAGCCCCAGCATTTT
many | TRBJ1-2 | . | TRBV20-1 | CSARGVNYGYTF | TGCAGTGCTAGAGGGGTTAACTATGGCTACACCTTC
few | TRBJ1-4 | . | TRBV4-2 | CASSQTATNEKLFF | TGTGCCAGCAGCCAGACAGCAACTAATGAAAAACTGTTTTTT
. | TRBJ2-3 | TRBD2 | TRBV6-5 | CASSYRLAGAGTDTQYF | TGTGCCAGCAGTTACAGACTAGCGGGGGCGGGAACAGATACGCAGTATTTT
. | TRBJ1-1 | . | TRBV12-3/TRBV12-4 | CASSLVPMNTEAFF | TGTGCCAGCAGTTTGGTGCCTATGAACACTGAAGCTTTCTTT
few | TRBJ2-5 | TRBD2 | TRBV5-1 | CASRSGGQETQYF | TGCGCCAGCAGAAGCGGGGGGCAAGAGACCCAGTACTTC
many | TRBJ2-5 | TRBD2 | TRBV5-4 | CASRGEGLAQETQYF | TGTGCCAGCAGGGGTGAAGGACTAGCGCAAGAGACCCAGTACTTC
many | TRBJ2-2 | . | TRBV30 | CAWKRGSNTGELFF | TGTGCCTGGAAAAGGGGATCGAACACCGGGGAGCTGTTTTTT
many | TRBJ1-2 | . | TRBV29-1 | CSASNRDLGYTF | TGCAGCGCCTCAAACAGGGATCTTGGCTACACCTTC